What follows are 14 T cell receptor beta chains derived from one specimen sequenced in a study of cytomegalovirus exposure and HLA in healthy donors. The PCR contained 60 Vbeta and 13 Jbeta primers. Profiled with immunoSEQ multiplex PCR; TCRdb holds only in-frame clones, not every one. Here the sample spans approximately 100,000 clones, less than 80% being singletons. The sample was PBMCs. The origin of the receptors is a young man in good health and CMV-seropositive.

This chain joins TRBV4-1 and TRBJ2-5; D possibly corresponds to TRBD2 (5 bases). Germline V gives CDR1 MGHRA, CDR2 YSYEKL. With 0 bases removed from V and 2 bases from J, the gap between germline ends came to 7 bases. CDR3 length equals 14 residues. The CDR3, as DNA: TGCGCCAGCAGCCAAGAAGGGAGACAAGAGACCCAGTACTTC. Its translation is CASSQEGRQETQYF.

The chain links TRBV11-3 to TRBJ2-7, with 10 nucleotides matching TRBD1. The germline V gene encodes CDR1 SGHNT and CDR2 YENEEA. V gave up 3 bases and J gave up 5 bases; unmatched junction bases: 4. The CDR3 runs to 14 residues. The CDR3 protein is CASSLGQGWDEQYF. In DNA, the CDR3 is TGTGCCAGCAGCTTGGGACAGGGGTGGGACGAGCAGTACTTC.

In regard to this clone: A read error may produce the germline difference seen at one junction end. This chain links TRBV7-7 with TRBJ2-5; D ambiguous. Per the germline V gene, CDR1 is SSHAT and CDR2 is FNYEAQ (reference sequence). This CDR3 is built from 13 residues. The CDR3 spells CASSSTPPETQYF. The CDR3, as DNA: TGTGCTAGCAGCTCGACACCTCCAGAGACCCAGTACTTC.

The chain employs TRBV13 and TRBJ1-1; a possible D gene is TRBD1 (5 bases). This CDR3 has 14 residues. The germline V gene encodes CDR1 PRHDT and CDR2 FYEKMQ (reference sequence). Deletions cut 5 bases from V and 5 bases from J, with 15 bases between. The CDR3 sequence: CASSEGLGGTEAFF. CDR3 DNA sequence: TGTGCCAGCAGCGAGGGCCTGGGGGGGACTGAAGCTTTCTTT.

This rearrangement joins TRBV28 to TRBJ1-2; tentatively, D is TRBD1 (5 bases). The V gene's germline CDR1 is MDHEN and CDR2 SYDVKM. The CDR3 is made up of 14 amino acids. The V end was cut by 5 bases, the J end by 2 bases, with 12 bases between. CDR3 in DNA: TGTGCCAGCAGTCTACTCGACAGCAACTATGGCTACACCTTC. Encoded protein: CASSLLDSNYGYTF.

This chain uses TRBV6-5 with TRBJ1-2, with 7 bases lining up with TRBD1. V was pared by 5 bases and J by 7 bases, with 13 bases of the junction left unmatched. The CDR3 loop spans 15 amino acids. The germline gives CDR1 MNHEY, CDR2 SVGAGI. The CDR3 protein is CASSLDPPGGPGYTF. CDR3 nucleotide sequence: TGTGCCAGCAGTCTCGACCCTCCAGGGGGACCTGGCTACACCTTC.

The V gene is TRBV19, the J gene TRBJ1-6; 9 bases fit TRBD1. Germline V gives CDR1 LNHDA, CDR2 SQIVND (reference sequence). Trimming took 9 bases from V and 7 from J; bases not matched to a gene: 7. This CDR3 contains 14 residues. The CDR3 bases are TGTGCCAGCGAGATGGGACAGGGAAATTCACCCCTCCACTTT. Translation gives CASEMGQGNSPLHF. Full variable domain (rest looked up from reference TRBV19 and TRBJ1-6): DGGITQSPKYLFRKEGQNVTLSCEQNLNHDAMYWYRQDPGQGLRLIYYSQIVNDFQKGDIAEGYSVSREKKESFPLTVTSAQKNPTAFYLCASEMGQGNSPLHFGNGTRLTVT.

This clone was seen just once. The chain links TRBV6-1 to TRBJ1-5, with D hard to call. Germline V gene lookup returns CDR1 MNHNS and CDR2 SASEGT. V was pared by 0 bases and J by 3 bases, with 6 bases between. The CDR3 length is 14 residues. DNA for the CDR3: TGTGCCAGCAGTGAAGCCGTACTCAATCAGCCCCAGCATTTT. Translation: CASSEAVLNQPQHF.

This chain uses TRBV7-9 with TRBJ2-1, with 8 bases identical to TRBD1. The J segment lost 7 bases and the V segment lost 5 bases, leaving 10 bases of the junction unmatched. Germline lookup yields CDR1 SEHNR and CDR2 FQNEAQ (reference sequence). The CDR3 has 15 residues. The CDR3 DNA reads as TGTGCCAGCAGCCCGCCGGGACAGGTAGGGAATGAGCAGTTCTTC. Encoded protein: CASSPPGQVGNEQFF. The full variable domain, its missing parts supplied by reference TRBV7-9 and TRBJ2-1, is DTGVSQNPRHKITKRGQNVTFRCDPISEHNRLYWYRQTLGQGPEFLTYFQNEAQLEKSRLLSDRFSAERPKGSFSTLEIQRTEQGDSAMYLCASSPPGQVGNEQFFGPGTRLTVL.

CDR3 sequence: CASSPRSGERGYTF. For the CDR3, the DNA is TGTGCCAGCTCACCGAGGTCAGGGGAGCGCGGCTACACCTTC. The V and J genes are TRBV18 and TRBJ1-2; perhaps TRBD1 as D (6 bases). The germline V gene encodes CDR1 KGHSH and CDR2 LQKENI. V was pared by 3 bases and J by 8 bases, with 16 bases between. This CDR3 is built from 14 residues. Full variable domain (missing parts from reference TRBV18 and TRBJ1-2): NAGVMQNPRHLVRRRGQEARLRCSPMKGHSHVYWYRQLPEEGLKFMVYLQKENIIDESGMPKERFSAEFPKEGPSILRIQQVVRGDSAAYFCASSPRSGERGYTFGSGTRLTVV.

The V and J genes are TRBV2 and TRBJ2-7, with 9 bases that match TRBD1. The ends lost 11 bases at V and 3 bases at J; junction bases unmatched: 8. CDR3 length: 13 residues. Germline CDR1 SNHLY, CDR2 FYNNEI. CDR3 protein: CACRRDRDYEQYF. In DNA, the CDR3 is TGTGCCTGCCGCCGGGACAGGGACTACGAGCAGTACTTC.

This chain links TRBV6-5 with TRBJ2-7, with D perhaps matching TRBD2 (5 bases). The germline V and J ends were trimmed by 6 bases and 3 bases, with 12 bases remaining between them. The CDR3 spans 13 residues. Germline loops: CDR1 MNHEY, CDR2 SVGAGI. CDR3 bases: TGTGCCAGCAGCGGTGGAGGTCGCTACGAGCAGTACTTC. It translates to CASSGGGRYEQYF.

This chain joins TRBV7-9 and TRBJ2-2; TRBD2 might be the D (7 bases). The CDR3 is 15 amino acids. V lost 5 bases and J lost 6, with 16 bases in between. Germline V lookup: CDR1 SEHNR, CDR2 FQNEAQ (reference sequence). The CDR3 DNA sequence: TGTGCCAGCAGCGAACTAGGGGGGGAGCCCGGGGAGCTGTTTTTT. It translates to CASSELGGEPGELFF.

The chain is built from TRBV5-3 and TRBJ1-2; 9 bases are a match to TRBD1. TRBV5-3 is identified as an open reading frame with a role that is uncertain. The CDR3 runs 16 residues. J lost 4 bases, V lost 2 bases, and 9 bases had no gene match. CDR3 residues: CARSLGDRASGYGYTF. The CDR3 DNA is TGTGCCAGAAGCTTAGGGGACAGGGCTTCTGGCTATGGCTACACCTTC.